This TCR beta chain stems from a study of shared clonotypes between healthy human individuals. For the study at large: There were three CD4 naive, three CD4 memory, two CD8 naive and one CD8 memory plates per donor. Notes on the study in general: Naive subsets typically showed greater estimated richness than memory subsets. Large depth notwithstanding, sorted-subset sequencing proved incomplete by rarefaction.

Sorted-subset replicate PCRs used about 200 ng DNA, about 30,000 T cell genomes. Sequencing used immunoSEQ multiplex PCR; TCRdb keeps in-frame clones, though not all of them. Counted here are roughly 2,000,000 clones, about 95% occurring once; the ten biggest clones make up 0.95% to 1.5%. Concerning this clone: Its antigen remains unknown.

CD45RO-negative CD8 cells positively selected for CCR7 made up the naive population, which excluded terminally differentiated effector memory CD45RA+ cells. Sample: naive CD8+ T cells sorted from blood. The TCR comes from a man in his late teens or twenties in good health.

Here the CDR3 DNA reads TGCGCCAGCAGTGAGGGGTCCGGCGAGCAGTACTTC. Its translation: CASSEGSGEQYF. The chain combines TRBV10-2 with TRBJ2-7; D gene ambiguous. This CDR3 region has 12 residues. V was shortened by 2 bases and J by 6 bases, with 8 bases between the two germline ends. The germline V gene encodes CDR1 WSHSY and CDR2 SAAADI.